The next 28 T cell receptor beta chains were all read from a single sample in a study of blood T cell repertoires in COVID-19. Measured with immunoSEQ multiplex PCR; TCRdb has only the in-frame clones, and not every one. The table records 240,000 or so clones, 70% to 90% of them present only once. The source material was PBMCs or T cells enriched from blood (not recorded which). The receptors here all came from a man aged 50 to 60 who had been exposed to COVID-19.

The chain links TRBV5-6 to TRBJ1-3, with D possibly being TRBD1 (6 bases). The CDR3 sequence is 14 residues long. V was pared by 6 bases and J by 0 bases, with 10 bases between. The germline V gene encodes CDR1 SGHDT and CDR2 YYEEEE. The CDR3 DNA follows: TGTGCCAGCAAAATGACAGGCTCTGGAAACACCATATATTTT. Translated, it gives CASKMTGSGNTIYF.

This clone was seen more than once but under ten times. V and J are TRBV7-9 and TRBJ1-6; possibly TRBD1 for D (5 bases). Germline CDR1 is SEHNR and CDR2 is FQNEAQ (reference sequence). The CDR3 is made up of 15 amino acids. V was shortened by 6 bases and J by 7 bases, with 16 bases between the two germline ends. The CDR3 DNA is TGTGCCAGCAGGATAACGGGACTGCAAAATTCACCCCTCCACTTT. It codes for CASRITGLQNSPLHF. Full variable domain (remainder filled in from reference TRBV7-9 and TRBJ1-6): DTGVSQNPRHKITKRGQNVTFRCDPISEHNRLYWYRQTLGQGPEFLTYFQNEAQLEKSRLLSDRFSAERPKGSFSTLEIQRTEQGDSAMYLCASRITGLQNSPLHFGNGTRLTVT.

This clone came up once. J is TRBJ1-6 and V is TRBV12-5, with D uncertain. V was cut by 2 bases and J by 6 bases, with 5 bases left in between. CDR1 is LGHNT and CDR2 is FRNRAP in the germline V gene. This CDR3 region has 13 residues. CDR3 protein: CASGLNFNSPLHF. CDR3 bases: TGTGCTAGTGGTTTGAACTTTAATTCACCCCTCCACTTT.

The CDR3 nucleotides read TGCGCCAGCAGCAGTTCTACCCGGACAGGCCCTCAGTATTTT. Amino acids: CASSSSTRTGPQYF. The chain is built from TRBV5-1 and TRBJ2-3; 7 bases line up with TRBD1. The ends lost 4 bases at V and 12 bases at J; junction bases unmatched: 14. The length of the CDR3 is 14 residues. The germline CDR1 and CDR2 sequences are SGHRS and YFSETQ. The whole variable domain, remainder taken from reference TRBV5-1 and TRBJ2-3, is KAGVTQTPRYLIKTRGQQVTLSCSPISGHRSVSWYQQTPGQGLQFLFEYFSETQRNKGNFPGRFSGRQFSNSRSEMNVSTLELGDSALYLCASSSSTRTGPQYFGPGTRLTVL.

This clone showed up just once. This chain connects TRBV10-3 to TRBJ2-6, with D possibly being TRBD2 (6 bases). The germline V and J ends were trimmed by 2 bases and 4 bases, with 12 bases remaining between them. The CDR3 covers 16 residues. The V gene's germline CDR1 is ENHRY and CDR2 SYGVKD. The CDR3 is CAISERRGSGANVLTF. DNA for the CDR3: TGTGCCATCAGTGAGCGACGGGGGTCCGGGGCCAACGTCCTGACTTTC.

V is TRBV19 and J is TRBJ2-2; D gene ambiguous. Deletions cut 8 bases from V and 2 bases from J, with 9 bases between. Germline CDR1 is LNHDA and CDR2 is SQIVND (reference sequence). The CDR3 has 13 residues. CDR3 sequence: CASFEINTGELFF. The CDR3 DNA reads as TGTGCCAGTTTCGAGATCAACACCGGGGAGCTGTTTTTT.

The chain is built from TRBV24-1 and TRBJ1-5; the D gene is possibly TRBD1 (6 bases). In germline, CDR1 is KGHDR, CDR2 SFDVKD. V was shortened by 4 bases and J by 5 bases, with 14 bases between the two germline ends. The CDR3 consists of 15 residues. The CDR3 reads CATSEWDKPHQPQHF. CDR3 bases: TGTGCCACCAGTGAGTGGGACAAACCGCATCAGCCCCAGCATTTT.

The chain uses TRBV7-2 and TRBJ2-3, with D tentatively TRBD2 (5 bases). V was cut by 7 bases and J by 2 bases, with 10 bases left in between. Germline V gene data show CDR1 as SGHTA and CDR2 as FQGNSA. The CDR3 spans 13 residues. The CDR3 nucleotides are TGTGCCAGCAATAGAGCGGACACAGATACGCAGTATTTT. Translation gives CASNRADTDTQYF. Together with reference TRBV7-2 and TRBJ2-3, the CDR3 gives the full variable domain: GAGVSQSPSNKVTEKGKDVELRCDPISGHTALYWYRQSLGQGLEFLIYFQGNSAPDKSGLPSDRFSAERTGGSVSTLTIQRTQQEDSAVYLCASNRADTDTQYFGPGTRLTVL.

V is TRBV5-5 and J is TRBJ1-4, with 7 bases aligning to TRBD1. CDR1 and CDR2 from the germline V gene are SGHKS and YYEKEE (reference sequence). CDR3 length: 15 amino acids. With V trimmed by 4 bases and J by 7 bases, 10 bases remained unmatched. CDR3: CASSLGLTGSEKLFF. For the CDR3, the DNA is TGTGCCAGCAGCCTCGGGTTGACAGGGAGTGAAAAACTGTTTTTT.

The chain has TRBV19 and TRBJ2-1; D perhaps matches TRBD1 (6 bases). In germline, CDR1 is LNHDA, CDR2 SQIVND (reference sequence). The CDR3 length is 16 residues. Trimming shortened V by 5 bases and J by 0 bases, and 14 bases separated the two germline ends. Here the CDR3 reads CASSQSQGSSYNEQFF. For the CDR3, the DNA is TGTGCCAGTAGTCAATCACAGGGAAGCTCCTACAATGAGCAGTTCTTC.

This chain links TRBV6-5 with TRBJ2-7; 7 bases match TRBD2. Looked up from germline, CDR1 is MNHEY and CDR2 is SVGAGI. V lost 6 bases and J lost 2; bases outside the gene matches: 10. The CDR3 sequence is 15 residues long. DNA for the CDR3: TGTGCCAGCAGCCCCGGGGGGAGCAGGACCTACGAGCAGTACTTC. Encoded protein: CASSPGGSRTYEQYF.

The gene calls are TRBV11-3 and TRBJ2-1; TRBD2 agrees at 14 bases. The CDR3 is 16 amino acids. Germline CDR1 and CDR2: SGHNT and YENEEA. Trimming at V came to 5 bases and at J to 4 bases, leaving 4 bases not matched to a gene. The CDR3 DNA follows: TGTGCCAGCAGCCCGGGACTAGCGGGGGCTTACAATGAGCAGTTCTTC. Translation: CASSPGLAGAYNEQFF.

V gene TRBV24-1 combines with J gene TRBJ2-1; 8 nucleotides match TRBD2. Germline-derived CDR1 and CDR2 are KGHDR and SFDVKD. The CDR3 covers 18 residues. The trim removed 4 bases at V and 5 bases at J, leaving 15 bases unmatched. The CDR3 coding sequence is TGTGCCACCAGTGACTCACGACAACTAGCGGAGGGCCACAATGAGCAGTTCTTC. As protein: CATSDSRQLAEGHNEQFF.

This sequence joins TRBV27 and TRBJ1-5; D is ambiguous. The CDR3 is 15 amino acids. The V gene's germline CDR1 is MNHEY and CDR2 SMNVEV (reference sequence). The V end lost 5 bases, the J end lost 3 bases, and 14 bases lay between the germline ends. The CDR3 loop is CASSAGLRPNQPQHF. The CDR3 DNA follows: TGTGCCAGCAGTGCCGGACTGAGGCCCAATCAGCCCCAGCATTTT.

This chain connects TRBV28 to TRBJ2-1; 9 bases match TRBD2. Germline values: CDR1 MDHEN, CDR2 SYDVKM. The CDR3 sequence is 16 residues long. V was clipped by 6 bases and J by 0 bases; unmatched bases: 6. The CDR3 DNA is TGTGCCAGCAGGGTCTTGCGGGGGGGCTCCTACAATGAGCAGTTCTTC. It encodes CASRVLRGGSYNEQFF.

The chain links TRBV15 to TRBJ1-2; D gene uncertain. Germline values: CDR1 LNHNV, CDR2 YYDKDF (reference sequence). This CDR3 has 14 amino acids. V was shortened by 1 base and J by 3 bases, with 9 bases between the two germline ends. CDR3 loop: CATSRVSVHYGYTF. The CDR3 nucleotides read TGTGCCACCAGCAGAGTGAGCGTCCACTATGGCTACACCTTC. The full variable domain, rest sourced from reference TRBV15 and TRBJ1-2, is DAMVIQNPRYQVTQFGKPVTLSCSQTLNHNVMYWYQQKSSQAPKLLFHYYDKDFNNEADTPDNFQSRRPNTSFCFLDIRSPGLGDTAMYLCATSRVSVHYGYTFGSGTRLTVV.

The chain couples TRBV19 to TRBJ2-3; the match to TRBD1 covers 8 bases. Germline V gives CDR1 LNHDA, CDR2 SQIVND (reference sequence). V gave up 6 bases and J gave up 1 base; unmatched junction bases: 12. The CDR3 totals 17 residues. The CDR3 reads CASSAWTGGQGTDTQYF. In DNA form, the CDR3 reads TGTGCCAGTAGCGCCTGGACCGGGGGACAGGGCACAGATACGCAGTATTTT. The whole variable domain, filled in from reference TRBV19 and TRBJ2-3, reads DGGITQSPKYLFRKEGQNVTLSCEQNLNHDAMYWYRQDPGQGLRLIYYSQIVNDFQKGDIAEGYSVSREKKESFPLTVTSAQKNPTAFYLCASSAWTGGQGTDTQYFGPGTRLTVL.

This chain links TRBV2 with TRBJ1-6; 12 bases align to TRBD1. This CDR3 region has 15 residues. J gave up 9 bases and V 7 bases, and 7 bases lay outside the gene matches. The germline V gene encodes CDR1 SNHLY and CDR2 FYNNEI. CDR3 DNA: TGTGCCAGCAAGGGGGACAGGGGGCTAGGTTCACCCCTCCACTTT. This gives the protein CASKGDRGLGSPLHF.

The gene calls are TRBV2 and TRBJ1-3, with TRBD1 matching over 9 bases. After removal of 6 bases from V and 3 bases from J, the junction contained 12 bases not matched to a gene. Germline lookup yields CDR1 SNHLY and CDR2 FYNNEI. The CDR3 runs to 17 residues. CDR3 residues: CASSYYPGQGGGNTIYF. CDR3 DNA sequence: TGTGCCAGCAGCTACTATCCGGGACAGGGAGGTGGAAACACCATATATTTT.

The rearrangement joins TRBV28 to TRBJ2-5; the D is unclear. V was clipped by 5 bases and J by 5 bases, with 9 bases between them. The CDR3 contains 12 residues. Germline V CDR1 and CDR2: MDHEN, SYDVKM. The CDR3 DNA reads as TGTGCCAGCAGTCTTTCTATGGAGACCCAGTACTTC. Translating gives CASSLSMETQYF.

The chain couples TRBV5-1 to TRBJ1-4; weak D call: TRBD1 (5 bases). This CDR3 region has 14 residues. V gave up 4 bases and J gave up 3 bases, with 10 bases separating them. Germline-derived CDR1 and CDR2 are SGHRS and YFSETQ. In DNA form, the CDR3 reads TGCGCCAGCAGCATGACAGCACCTAATGAAAAACTGTTTTTT. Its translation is CASSMTAPNEKLFF.

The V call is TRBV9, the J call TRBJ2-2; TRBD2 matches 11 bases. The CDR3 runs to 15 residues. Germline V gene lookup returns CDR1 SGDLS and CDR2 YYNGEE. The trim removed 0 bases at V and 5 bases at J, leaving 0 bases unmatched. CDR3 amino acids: CASSVASGGTGELFF. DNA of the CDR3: TGTGCCAGCAGCGTAGCTAGCGGGGGGACCGGGGAGCTGTTTTTT.

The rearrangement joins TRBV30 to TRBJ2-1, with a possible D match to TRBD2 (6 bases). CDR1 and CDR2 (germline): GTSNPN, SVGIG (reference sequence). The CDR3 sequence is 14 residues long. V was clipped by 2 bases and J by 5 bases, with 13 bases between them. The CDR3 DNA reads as TGTGCCTGGAGTACTAGCTCCCTCCACAATGAGCAGTTCTTC. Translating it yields CAWSTSSLHNEQFF. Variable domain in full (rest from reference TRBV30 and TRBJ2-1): SQTIHQWPATLVQPVGSPLSLECTVEGTSNPNLYWYRQAAGRGLQLLFYSVGIGQISSEVPQNLSASRPQDRQFILSSKKLLLSDSGFYLCAWSTSSLHNEQFFGPGTRLTVL.

The DNA of the CDR3 is TGTGCCAGCGGGAGGGAAATCTCTGGAAACACCATATATTTT. Amino acid sequence: CASGREISGNTIYF. V gene TRBV2 combines with J gene TRBJ1-3, with unresolved D. The CDR3 covers 14 residues. Germline V lookup: CDR1 SNHLY, CDR2 FYNNEI. Trimming removed 8 bases from V and 0 bases from J, with 11 bases in between.

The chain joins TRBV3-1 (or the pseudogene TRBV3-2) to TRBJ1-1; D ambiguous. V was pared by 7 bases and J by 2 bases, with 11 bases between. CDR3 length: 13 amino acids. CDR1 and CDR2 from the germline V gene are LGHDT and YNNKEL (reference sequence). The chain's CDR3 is CASTRSRNTEAFF. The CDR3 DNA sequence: TGTGCCAGCACGCGGAGCAGAAACACTGAAGCTTTCTTT.

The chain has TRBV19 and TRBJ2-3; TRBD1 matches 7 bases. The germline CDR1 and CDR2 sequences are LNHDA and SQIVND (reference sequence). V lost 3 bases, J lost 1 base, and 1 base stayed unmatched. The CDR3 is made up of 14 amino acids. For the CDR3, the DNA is TGTGCCAGTAGTATTGGACAGGGCACAGATACGCAGTATTTT. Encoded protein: CASSIGQGTDTQYF.

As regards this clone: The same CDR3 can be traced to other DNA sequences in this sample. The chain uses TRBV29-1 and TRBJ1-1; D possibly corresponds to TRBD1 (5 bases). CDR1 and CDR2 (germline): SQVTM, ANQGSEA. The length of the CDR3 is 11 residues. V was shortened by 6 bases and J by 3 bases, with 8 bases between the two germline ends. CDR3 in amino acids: CSVGGDTEAFF. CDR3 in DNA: TGCAGCGTCGGGGGAGACACTGAAGCTTTCTTT.

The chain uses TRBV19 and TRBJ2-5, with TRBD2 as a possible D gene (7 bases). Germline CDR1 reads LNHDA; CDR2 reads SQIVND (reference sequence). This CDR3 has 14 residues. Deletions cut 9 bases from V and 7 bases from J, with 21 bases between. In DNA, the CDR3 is TGTGCCAGCTCATCCCTAGGGGGGGAATCGACCCAGTACTTC. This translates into CASSSLGGESTQYF.